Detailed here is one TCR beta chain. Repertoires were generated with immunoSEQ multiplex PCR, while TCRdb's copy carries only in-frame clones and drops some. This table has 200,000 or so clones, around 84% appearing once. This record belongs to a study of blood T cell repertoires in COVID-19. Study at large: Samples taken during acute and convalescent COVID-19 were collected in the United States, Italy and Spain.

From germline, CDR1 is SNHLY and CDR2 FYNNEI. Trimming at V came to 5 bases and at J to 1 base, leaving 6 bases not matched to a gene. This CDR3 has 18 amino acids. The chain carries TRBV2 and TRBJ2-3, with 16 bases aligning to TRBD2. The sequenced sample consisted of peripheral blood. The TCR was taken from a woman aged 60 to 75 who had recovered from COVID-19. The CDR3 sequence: CASSSGTSGGVRTDTQYF. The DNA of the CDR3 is TGTGCCAGCAGTTCCGGGACTAGCGGGGGGGTACGCACAGATACGCAGTATTTT. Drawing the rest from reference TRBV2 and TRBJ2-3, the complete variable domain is EPEVTQTPSHQVTQMGQEVILRCVPISNHLYFYWYRQILGQKVEFLVSFYNNEISEKSEIFDDQFSVERPDGSNFTLKIRSTKLEDSAMYFCASSSGTSGGVRTDTQYFGPGTRLTVL.